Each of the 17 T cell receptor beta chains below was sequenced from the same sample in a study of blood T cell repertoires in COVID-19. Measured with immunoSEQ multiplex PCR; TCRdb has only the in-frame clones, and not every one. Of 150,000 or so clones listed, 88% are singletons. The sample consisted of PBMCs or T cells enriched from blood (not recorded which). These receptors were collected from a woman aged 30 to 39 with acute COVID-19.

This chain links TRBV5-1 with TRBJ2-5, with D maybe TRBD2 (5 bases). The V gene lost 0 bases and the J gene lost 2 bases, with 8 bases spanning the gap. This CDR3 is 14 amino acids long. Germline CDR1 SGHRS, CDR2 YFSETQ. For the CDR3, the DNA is TGCGCCAGCAGCTTGGGCCGGACTCAAGAGACCCAGTACTTC. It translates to CASSLGRTQETQYF.

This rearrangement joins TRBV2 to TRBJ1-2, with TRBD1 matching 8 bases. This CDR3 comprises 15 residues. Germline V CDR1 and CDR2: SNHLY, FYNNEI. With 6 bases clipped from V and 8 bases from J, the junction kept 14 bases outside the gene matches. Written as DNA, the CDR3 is TGTGCCAGCAGATACGGACAGGGCCCTACGGCGGGCTACACCTTC. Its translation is CASRYGQGPTAGYTF. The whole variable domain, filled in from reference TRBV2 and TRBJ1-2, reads EPEVTQTPSHQVTQMGQEVILRCVPISNHLYFYWYRQILGQKVEFLVSFYNNEISEKSEIFDDQFSVERPDGSNFTLKIRSTKLEDSAMYFCASRYGQGPTAGYTFGSGTRLTVV.

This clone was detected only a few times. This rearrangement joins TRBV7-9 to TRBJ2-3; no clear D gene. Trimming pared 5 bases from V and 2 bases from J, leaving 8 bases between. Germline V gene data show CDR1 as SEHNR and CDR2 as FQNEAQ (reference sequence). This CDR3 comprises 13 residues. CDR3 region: CASSLINTDTQYF. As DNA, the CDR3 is TGTGCCAGCAGCCTTATTAACACAGATACGCAGTATTTT.

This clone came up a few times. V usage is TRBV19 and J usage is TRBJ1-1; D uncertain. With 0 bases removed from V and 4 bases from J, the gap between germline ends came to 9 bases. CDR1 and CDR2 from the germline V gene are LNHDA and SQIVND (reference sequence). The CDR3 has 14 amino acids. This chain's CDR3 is CASSIEVASTEAFF. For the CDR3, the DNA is TGTGCCAGTAGTATAGAGGTCGCGTCCACTGAAGCTTTCTTT.

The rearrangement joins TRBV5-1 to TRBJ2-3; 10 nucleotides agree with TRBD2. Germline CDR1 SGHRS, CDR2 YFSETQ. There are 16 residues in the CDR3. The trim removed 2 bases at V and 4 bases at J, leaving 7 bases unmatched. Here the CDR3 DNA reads TGCGCCAGCAGCTTTCAGCTAGCGGGAGTTTCAGATACGCAGTATTTT. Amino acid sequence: CASSFQLAGVSDTQYF.

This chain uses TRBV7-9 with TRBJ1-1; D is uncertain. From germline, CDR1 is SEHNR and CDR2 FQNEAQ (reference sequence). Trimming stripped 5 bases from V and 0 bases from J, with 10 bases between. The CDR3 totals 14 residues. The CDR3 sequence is CASSPTAVNTEAFF. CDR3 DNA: TGTGCCAGCAGCCCCACAGCAGTGAACACTGAAGCTTTCTTT.

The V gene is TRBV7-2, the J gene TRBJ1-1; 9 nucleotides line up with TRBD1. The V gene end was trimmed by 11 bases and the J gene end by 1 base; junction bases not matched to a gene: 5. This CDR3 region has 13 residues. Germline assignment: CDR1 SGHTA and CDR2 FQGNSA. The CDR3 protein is CAGGDRANTEAFF. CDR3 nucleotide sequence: TGTGCCGGAGGGGACAGGGCGAACACTGAAGCTTTCTTT.

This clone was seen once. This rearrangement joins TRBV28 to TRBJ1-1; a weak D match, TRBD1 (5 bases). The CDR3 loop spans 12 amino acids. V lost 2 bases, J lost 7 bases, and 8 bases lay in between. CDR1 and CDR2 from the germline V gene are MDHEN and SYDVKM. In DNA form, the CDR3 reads TGTGCCAGCAGTTTACCGGGGGATGAAGCTTTCTTT. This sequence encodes CASSLPGDEAFF.

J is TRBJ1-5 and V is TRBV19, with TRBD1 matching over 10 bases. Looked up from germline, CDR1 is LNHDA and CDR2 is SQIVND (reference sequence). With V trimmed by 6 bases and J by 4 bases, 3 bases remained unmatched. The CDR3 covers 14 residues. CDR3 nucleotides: TGTGCCAGTAGACGGGACAGGGGTAATCAGCCCCAGCATTTT. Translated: CASRRDRGNQPQHF.

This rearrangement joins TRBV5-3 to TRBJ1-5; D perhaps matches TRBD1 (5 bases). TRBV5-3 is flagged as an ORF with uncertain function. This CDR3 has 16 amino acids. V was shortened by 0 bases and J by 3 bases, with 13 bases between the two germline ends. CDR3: CARSLGGGSVNQPQHF. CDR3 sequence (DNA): TGTGCCAGAAGCTTGGGTGGGGGGTCGGTCAATCAGCCCCAGCATTTT.

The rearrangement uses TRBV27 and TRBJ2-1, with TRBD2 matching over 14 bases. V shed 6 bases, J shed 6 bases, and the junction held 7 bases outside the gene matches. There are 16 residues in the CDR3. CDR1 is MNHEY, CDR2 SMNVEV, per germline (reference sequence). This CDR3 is CASRRAGTSGSNEQFF. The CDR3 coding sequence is TGTGCCAGCAGACGAGCCGGGACTAGCGGGAGCAATGAGCAGTTCTTC.

The CDR3 loop reads CASSAEGEAYEQYF. The CDR3 coding sequence is TGTGCCAGCTCCGCGGAGGGTGAGGCCTACGAGCAGTACTTC. The chain joins TRBV5-6 to TRBJ2-7; tentatively, D is TRBD2 (6 bases). From germline, CDR1 is SGHDT and CDR2 YYEEEE. The CDR3 totals 14 residues. V was shortened by 7 bases and J by 2 bases, with 16 bases between the two germline ends.

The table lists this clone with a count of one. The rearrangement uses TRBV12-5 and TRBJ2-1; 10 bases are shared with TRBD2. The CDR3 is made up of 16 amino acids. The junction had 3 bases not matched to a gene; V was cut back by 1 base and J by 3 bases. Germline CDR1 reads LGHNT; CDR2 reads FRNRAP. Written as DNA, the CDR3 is TGTGCTAGTGGTTTGGCCAGGACTAGCGGCTACAATGAGCAGTTCTTC. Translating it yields CASGLARTSGYNEQFF.

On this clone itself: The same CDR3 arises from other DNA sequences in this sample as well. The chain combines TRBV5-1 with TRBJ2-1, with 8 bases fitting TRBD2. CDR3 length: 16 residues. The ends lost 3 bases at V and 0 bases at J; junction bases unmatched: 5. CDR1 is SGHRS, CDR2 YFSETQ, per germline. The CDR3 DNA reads TGCGCCAGCAGCTCACAAACTAGCGGCTCCTACAATGAGCAGTTCTTC. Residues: CASSSQTSGSYNEQFF.

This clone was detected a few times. In DNA form, the CDR3 reads TGTGCCAGTACCCCGAGGAGGACCCAGTACTTC. Translating it yields CASTPRRTQYF. V is TRBV19 and J is TRBJ2-5, with D unclear. CDR1 and CDR2 from the germline V gene are LNHDA and SQIVND (reference sequence). The CDR3 spans 11 residues. The V end lost 7 bases, the J end lost 7 bases, and 10 bases lay between the germline ends.

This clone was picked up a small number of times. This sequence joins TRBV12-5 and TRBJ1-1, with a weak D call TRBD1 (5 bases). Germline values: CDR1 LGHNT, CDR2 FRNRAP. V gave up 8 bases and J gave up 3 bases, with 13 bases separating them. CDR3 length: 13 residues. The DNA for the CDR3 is TGTGCTAGTTCCGCAGGGCGCTACACTGAAGCTTTCTTT. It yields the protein CASSAGRYTEAFF.

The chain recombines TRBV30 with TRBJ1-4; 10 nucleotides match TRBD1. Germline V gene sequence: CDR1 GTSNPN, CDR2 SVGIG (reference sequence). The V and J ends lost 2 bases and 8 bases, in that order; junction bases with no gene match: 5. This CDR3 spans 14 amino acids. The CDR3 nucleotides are TGTGCCTGGAGTACCGGGACAGGGGAGGAAAAACTGTTTTTT. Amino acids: CAWSTGTGEEKLFF. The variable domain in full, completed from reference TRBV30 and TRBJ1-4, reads SQTIHQWPATLVQPVGSPLSLECTVEGTSNPNLYWYRQAAGRGLQLLFYSVGIGQISSEVPQNLSASRPQDRQFILSSKKLLLSDSGFYLCAWSTGTGEEKLFFGSGTQLSVL.